What follows are 30 T cell receptor beta chains derived from one specimen sequenced in a study of Ad26.COV2.S vaccination and SARS-CoV-2 variants. Treatment noted: roughly 19 received Ad26.COV2.S at low or high dose, single or two shots; roughly five received placebo; per-sample allocation not given. Specimens were obtained on day 63 following the first vaccine or placebo injection. The data were produced by immunoSEQ multiplex PCR, yet TCRdb's version contains in-frame clones alone and is incomplete. Among around 340,000 clones listed, about 89% were seen once. The sample was peripheral blood, taken in a trial of Ad26.COV2.S vaccine versus placebo. These receptors were taken from a person aged 18 to 59 who received the Ad26.COV2.S COVID-19 vaccine or a placebo.

This chain joins TRBV19 and TRBJ1-1; D is ambiguous. Per the germline V gene, CDR1 is LNHDA and CDR2 is SQIVND (reference sequence). V gave up 9 bases and J gave up 3 bases, with 11 bases separating them. The CDR3 consists of 12 residues. The chain's CDR3 is CASGEQYTEAFF. The CDR3 nucleotides read TGTGCCAGCGGGGAACAGTACACTGAAGCTTTCTTT. The full variable domain, completed using reference TRBV19 and TRBJ1-1, is DGGITQSPKYLFRKEGQNVTLSCEQNLNHDAMYWYRQDPGQGLRLIYYSQIVNDFQKGDIAEGYSVSREKKESFPLTVTSAQKNPTAFYLCASGEQYTEAFFGQGTRLTVV.

V gene TRBV14 combines with J gene TRBJ2-1; D unclear. Between the trimmed V and J ends, which lost 0 bases and 0 bases, there was a span of 12 bases. The CDR3 is made up of 17 amino acids. In germline, CDR1 is SGHDN, CDR2 FVKESK. CDR3 amino acids: CASSQDWGTSSYNEQFF. Written as DNA, the CDR3 is TGTGCCAGCAGCCAAGACTGGGGTACCAGCTCCTACAATGAGCAGTTCTTC.

This rearrangement joins TRBV5-1 to TRBJ2-2; D is ambiguous. CDR3 length equals 15 residues. The germline V gene encodes CDR1 SGHRS and CDR2 YFSETQ. Trimming left V 1 base short and J 1 base short, with 8 bases between. The CDR3 sequence is CASSLSSRNTGELFF. The CDR3 region has the DNA TGCGCCAGCAGCTTGAGTAGCAGGAACACCGGGGAGCTGTTTTTT.

J is TRBJ1-5 and V is TRBV9; D possibly corresponds to TRBD1 (5 bases). Germline V gene sequence: CDR1 SGDLS, CDR2 YYNGEE. This CDR3 spans 15 amino acids. V was cut by 0 bases and J by 3 bases, with 10 bases left in between. The CDR3 nucleotides read TGTGCCAGCAGCGTAGGTGGGGGGAACAATCAGCCCCAGCATTTT. Translation gives CASSVGGGNNQPQHF.

The chain is built from TRBV18 and TRBJ2-7; 10 bases line up with TRBD2. Looked up from germline, CDR1 is KGHSH and CDR2 is LQKENI. CDR3 length: 16 residues. Trimming took 0 bases from V and 5 from J; bases not matched to a gene: 7. CDR3 loop: CASSPPSSGRGHEQYF. DNA for the CDR3: TGTGCCAGCTCACCACCGTCTAGCGGGAGAGGCCACGAGCAGTACTTC.

The chain is built from TRBV18 and TRBJ2-7, with no clear D. The ends were cut back, 4 bases at V and 2 bases at J, with 6 bases in the middle. Germline assignment: CDR1 KGHSH and CDR2 LQKENI. This CDR3 contains 12 residues. CDR3 loop: CASSHKTYEQYF. The CDR3, as DNA: TGTGCCAGCTCACACAAGACCTACGAGCAGTACTTC.

The rearrangement uses TRBV28 and TRBJ1-2, with a possible D match to TRBD1 (6 bases). The CDR3 extends over 13 amino acids. Trimming removed 6 bases from V and 4 bases from J, with 12 bases in between. The germline V gene has CDR1 MDHEN and CDR2 SYDVKM. The DNA of the CDR3 is TGTGCCAGCAGCGGACAGAGGGGCTATGGCTACACCTTC. Amino acid sequence: CASSGQRGYGYTF.

This chain links TRBV18 with TRBJ2-1; 7 nucleotides agree with TRBD1. J was trimmed by 4 bases and V by 3 bases; bases with no gene match: 6. The CDR3 is made up of 15 amino acids. Germline-derived CDR1 and CDR2 are KGHSH and LQKENI. CDR3 loop: CASSPPGTEYNEQFF. The CDR3 DNA is TGTGCCAGCTCACCCCCCGGGACAGAATACAATGAGCAGTTCTTC.

The rearrangement joins TRBV25-1 to TRBJ2-1; 7 positions agree with TRBD2. CDR3 length: 16 residues. Per germline, CDR1 MGHDK and CDR2 SYGVNS. V trimming: 1 base; J trimming: 8 bases; junction bases outside the gene matches: 11. The CDR3, as DNA: TGTGCCAGCAGTGAATCGGGGGGACCCGGGGAGGATGAGCAGTTCTTC. Residues: CASSESGGPGEDEQFF.

V is TRBV13 and J is TRBJ2-2; D unresolved. V shed 1 base and J shed 3 bases, with 3 bases lying between them. Germline loops: CDR1 PRHDT, CDR2 FYEKMQ (reference sequence). CDR3 length: 13 residues. The CDR3 is CASSLVYTGELFF. DNA for the CDR3: TGTGCCAGCAGCTTAGTCTACACCGGGGAGCTGTTTTTT.

This clone was counted only a few times. The chain uses TRBV28 and TRBJ1-1; 7 positions agree with TRBD1. Germline trimming cut 5 bases from V and 4 bases from J; bases unmatched to any gene: 7. This CDR3 is 14 amino acids long. Germline V lookup: CDR1 MDHEN, CDR2 SYDVKM. The CDR3: CASSRQGLGTEAFF. CDR3 coding DNA: TGTGCCAGCAGTCGACAGGGACTCGGCACTGAAGCTTTCTTT.

This clone was seen a handful of times. The V gene is TRBV7-9, the J gene TRBJ2-2, with D possibly matching TRBD2 (6 bases). The CDR3 is made up of 15 amino acids. CDR1 SEHNR and CDR2 FQNEAQ come from the germline V gene (reference sequence). V was clipped by 5 bases and J by 3 bases, with 13 bases between them. The CDR3 sequence is CASSPGDFDTGELFF. The CDR3 coding sequence is TGTGCCAGCAGCCCTGGGGACTTTGACACCGGGGAGCTGTTTTTT.

The rearrangement joins TRBV29-1 to TRBJ2-1; the D gene is possibly TRBD1 (5 bases). V lost 6 bases and J lost 3, with 9 bases in between. CDR3 length equals 12 residues. The germline CDR1 and CDR2 sequences are SQVTM and ANQGSEA. CDR3 nucleotides: TGCAGCGTCAGGACACGCTACAATGAGCAGTTCTTC. Amino acids: CSVRTRYNEQFF.

The chain carries TRBV5-1 and TRBJ2-1; 9 nucleotides line up with TRBD1. Losses at the gene ends were 4 bases for V and 9 bases for J; bases not matched to a gene: 11. The CDR3 has 15 amino acids. Per the germline V gene, CDR1 is SGHRS and CDR2 is YFSETQ. CDR3 region: CASSRIPGQGSEQFF. The CDR3 DNA reads TGCGCCAGCAGCAGAATACCGGGACAGGGAAGTGAGCAGTTCTTC.

The chain carries TRBV28 and TRBJ1-1, with TRBD1 matching over 8 bases. The V and J ends lost 6 bases and 2 bases, in that order; junction bases with no gene match: 8. Germline loops: CDR1 MDHEN, CDR2 SYDVKM. There are 15 residues in the CDR3. CDR3 sequence: CASRPHQGANTEAFF. Written as DNA, the CDR3 is TGTGCCAGCAGGCCCCATCAGGGGGCTAACACTGAAGCTTTCTTT.

The chain recombines TRBV20-1 with TRBJ2-3; possible D gene TRBD2, 6 bases. Germline V gene sequence: CDR1 DFQATT, CDR2 SNEGSKA (reference sequence). V dropped 3 bases and J dropped 3 bases, with 13 bases sitting between them. The CDR3 is 14 amino acids. CDR3 nucleotide sequence: TGCAGTGCTAGTGAGTCAGGGAGGACAGATACGCAGTATTTT. This translates into CSASESGRTDTQYF.

The rearrangement joins TRBV19 to TRBJ1-1; D remains unclear. Germline CDR1 reads LNHDA; CDR2 reads SQIVND (reference sequence). Trimming pared 4 bases from V and 2 bases from J, leaving 11 bases between. The CDR3 has 14 residues. Here the CDR3 reads CASSKRSGNTEAFF. As DNA, the CDR3 is TGTGCCAGTAGTAAGAGATCGGGAAACACTGAAGCTTTCTTT.

DNA for the CDR3: TGTGCCAGCAGCTTAGACAGTCTCTCCTACGAGCAGTACTTC. Translating gives CASSLDSLSYEQYF. The chain uses TRBV7-9 and TRBJ2-7; D gene unclear. Trimming pared 1 base from V and 0 bases from J, leaving 7 bases between. Germline V CDR1 and CDR2: SEHNR, FQNEAQ (reference sequence). CDR3 length: 14 amino acids.

The gene calls are TRBV6-6 and TRBJ1-1; TRBD1 matches 7 bases. Per the germline V gene, CDR1 is MNHNY and CDR2 is SVGAGI (reference sequence). The length of the CDR3 is 15 residues. V was clipped by 4 bases and J by 4 bases; unmatched bases: 9. The CDR3 DNA sequence: TGTGCCAGCAGTTTACGAAGCCAGGGGGTCACTGAAGCTTTCTTT. Protein sequence: CASSLRSQGVTEAFF.

The chain combines TRBV19 with TRBJ2-1; 10 nucleotides match TRBD2. V lost 5 bases to trimming and J lost 6 bases; unmatched junction nucleotides: 19. This CDR3 contains 19 residues. Germline V lookup: CDR1 LNHDA, CDR2 SQIVND (reference sequence). The CDR3 DNA follows: TGTGCCAGTAGTCTTCGCGGGAGCGGGGGGGCCGCGTTGTCCAATGAGCAGTTCTTC. Translated, it gives CASSLRGSGGAALSNEQFF.

The CDR3 nucleotides read TGTGCCAGCAACCAGTACACAGGGGGCTTCGACGGGGAGCTGTTTTTT. Translated: CASNQYTGGFDGELFF. This rearrangement joins TRBV7-9 to TRBJ2-2; 9 bases fit TRBD1. Looked up from germline, CDR1 is SEHNR and CDR2 is FQNEAQ (reference sequence). This CDR3 is 16 amino acids long. V gave up 7 bases and J gave up 7 bases; unmatched junction bases: 13.

CDR3 in DNA: TGTGCCTCCAGCGGGATTTATAGCTCCTACGAGCAGTACTTC. Its protein is CASSGIYSSYEQYF. V usage is TRBV28 and J usage is TRBJ2-7; 7 nucleotides match TRBD2. The CDR3 has 14 amino acids. Germline loops: CDR1 MDHEN, CDR2 SYDVKM. The junction had 10 bases not matched to a gene; V was cut back by 11 bases and J by 0 bases.

This chain uses TRBV10-3 with TRBJ1-1; TRBD1 is a possible D gene (5 bases). Deletions cut 2 bases from V and 4 bases from J, with 20 bases between. The CDR3 consists of 17 residues. Germline V gene sequence: CDR1 ENHRY, CDR2 SYGVKD. CDR3 nucleotides: TGTGCCATCAGTGAGGCCCAGGGAAAGGGGAGTCGCACTGAAGCTTTCTTT. It translates to CAISEAQGKGSRTEAFF.

The V gene is TRBV28, the J gene TRBJ1-3; D remains unclear. This CDR3 has 16 residues. Trimming pared 5 bases from V and 2 bases from J, leaving 16 bases between. Germline V gene lookup returns CDR1 MDHEN and CDR2 SYDVKM. The CDR3 loop reads CASSALSLGTGNTIYF. The CDR3 nucleotides read TGTGCCAGCAGTGCCCTTTCCCTTGGCACTGGAAACACCATATATTTT.

The genes are TRBV4-3 and TRBJ1-4; D remains ambiguous. V shed 4 bases and J shed 0 bases, with 9 bases lying between them. The germline gives CDR1 LGHNA, CDR2 YSLEER. The CDR3 loop spans 15 amino acids. The CDR3 DNA sequence: TGCGCCAGCAGCCCCCTTTCGTCAACTAATGAAAAACTGTTTTTT. It yields the protein CASSPLSSTNEKLFF.

The chain carries TRBV28 and TRBJ2-7, with D tentatively TRBD1 (5 bases). Germline-derived CDR1 and CDR2 are MDHEN and SYDVKM. This CDR3 region has 14 residues. The V end was cut by 3 bases, the J end by 0 bases, with 9 bases between. CDR3 sequence: CASSFRDSSYEQYF. CDR3 in DNA: TGTGCCAGCAGTTTTAGAGACAGCTCCTACGAGCAGTACTTC.

V and J are TRBV9 and TRBJ2-5, with D uncertain. V dropped 2 bases and J dropped 2 bases, with 13 bases sitting between them. The CDR3 runs to 15 residues. In germline, CDR1 is SGDLS, CDR2 YYNGEE. The CDR3 protein is CASSVQGWIQETQYF. Written as DNA, the CDR3 is TGTGCCAGCAGCGTCCAAGGGTGGATTCAAGAGACCCAGTACTTC.

The chain combines TRBV2 with TRBJ1-2; 9 nucleotides align to TRBD1. V shed 6 bases and J 7 bases; nucleotides not matched to a gene: 9. The germline gives CDR1 SNHLY, CDR2 FYNNEI. The CDR3 is 14 amino acids. The CDR3 sequence is CASRAGTGRGGYTF. CDR3 DNA sequence: TGTGCCAGCAGGGCCGGGACAGGGCGCGGTGGCTACACCTTC.

This chain joins TRBV5-6 and TRBJ2-5, with TRBD2 as a possible D gene (5 bases). CDR1 and CDR2 from the germline V gene are SGHDT and YYEEEE. V gave up 4 bases and J gave up 2 bases, with 15 bases separating them. This CDR3 has 15 amino acids. CDR3 sequence reads: CASSLLAGKQETQYF. In DNA, the CDR3 is TGTGCCAGCAGCCTCTTGGCGGGCAAACAAGAGACCCAGTACTTC.

The chain recombines TRBV4-1 with TRBJ1-2; possibly TRBD1 for D (5 bases). Germline V gene sequence: CDR1 MGHRA, CDR2 YSYEKL. V lost 1 base and J 6 bases, leaving 15 bases between the germline ends. This CDR3 has 15 residues. The CDR3 DNA follows: TGCGCCAGCAGCCAAGCCCCGACACGGGGGGATGGCTACACCTTC. This gives the protein CASSQAPTRGDGYTF.